A single sample gave rise to the 20 T cell receptor beta chains below, sequenced in a study of shared T cell receptors in the human thymus (dated by TCRdb to 2020 to 2022). Libraries were built with the immunoSEQ multiplex PCR assay. TCRdb re-hosts the immuneACCESS table, in-frame sequences only. Its copies lack some clones; in the studies checked, an unresolved V gene accounts for under half of them, and the cause for the rest is not known. This sample lists about 500,000 clones; approximately 78% were detected once. The biggest ten clones account for about 0.014% of the sample. These same data were also listed under a study on human thymus T cells.

Sequencing input: thymocytes. These receptor sequences come from a boy in the first two years of life with a congenital heart defect. Donor details come from another sample of the same person, matched by shared clones.

This chain connects TRBV14 to TRBJ2-3; D is possibly TRBD2 (5 bases). Germline V gives CDR1 SGHDN, CDR2 FVKESK. Deletions cut 0 bases from V and 2 bases from J, with 21 bases between. The CDR3 covers 19 residues. The CDR3 bases are TGTGCCAGCAGCCAAGATGACTATAAGAAGGGCAGGACCACAGATACGCAGTATTTT. Its protein product is CASSQDDYKKGRTTDTQYF.

This sequence joins TRBV7-9 and TRBJ2-1; tentatively, D is TRBD1 (5 bases). This CDR3 is 16 amino acids long. Germline CDR1 reads SEHNR; CDR2 reads FQNEAQ (reference sequence). V lost 7 bases and J lost 0, with 16 bases in between. CDR3 sequence reads: CASNPGSPSSYNEQFF. The CDR3 nucleotides read TGTGCCAGCAACCCAGGGTCGCCGAGCTCCTACAATGAGCAGTTCTTC.

V usage is TRBV27 and J usage is TRBJ2-3; D gene uncertain. Germline V lookup: CDR1 MNHEY, CDR2 SMNVEV (reference sequence). The V and J ends lost 2 bases and 3 bases respectively, with 18 bases between them. The CDR3 covers 17 residues. DNA for the CDR3: TGTGCCAGCAGTTTAGTTCGACGACCCGAGCGTACAGATACGCAGTATTTT. Translated: CASSLVRRPERTDTQYF.

The chain combines TRBV18 with TRBJ2-7, with TRBD2 matching over 12 bases. V was pared by 0 bases and J by 7 bases, with 13 bases of the junction left unmatched. Germline CDR1 reads KGHSH; CDR2 reads LQKENI. The CDR3 covers 18 residues. CDR3 DNA sequence: TGTGCCAGCTCACCACCGGCAACTAGCGGGGGGTACGTTTTGGAGCAGTACTTC. Its protein product is CASSPPATSGGYVLEQYF.

The chain employs TRBV4-3 and TRBJ2-3; 11 bases are a match to TRBD2. J was trimmed by 0 bases and V by 4 bases; bases with no gene match: 18. The CDR3 sequence is 21 residues long. Per germline, CDR1 LGHNA and CDR2 YSLEER. The CDR3 loop reads CASSPRLDGLAGGCSTDTQYF. The CDR3 DNA reads as TGCGCCAGCAGCCCAAGACTGGACGGGCTAGCGGGAGGATGTAGCACAGATACGCAGTATTTT.

This clone has more than one count but fewer than ten. The gene calls are TRBV7-9 and TRBJ1-1; no definite D call. Germline CDR1 reads SEHNR; CDR2 reads FQNEAQ (reference sequence). With 1 base removed from V and 0 bases from J, the gap between germline ends came to 12 bases. This CDR3 region has 16 residues. CDR3 DNA: TGTGCCAGCAGCTTAGTCCTTCCGGGAATGAACACTGAAGCTTTCTTT. This codes for CASSLVLPGMNTEAFF.

V usage is TRBV5-6 and J usage is TRBJ1-2; 10 bases fit TRBD1. Germline assignment: CDR1 SGHDT and CDR2 YYEEEE. V shed 4 bases and J 0 bases; nucleotides not matched to a gene: 9. The CDR3 has 17 residues. CDR3 bases: TGTGCCAGCAGCCTTGCTCCGGGACAGGGGACTAACTATGGCTACACCTTC. Translation gives CASSLAPGQGTNYGYTF.

The genes are TRBV4-2 and TRBJ2-5; 7 nucleotides align to TRBD1. CDR3 length: 17 amino acids. Germline trimming cut 0 bases from V and 1 base from J; bases unmatched to any gene: 8. CDR1 is LGHNA and CDR2 is YNFKEQ in the germline V gene. The CDR3 reads CASSQETQGPLQETQYF. The CDR3 DNA follows: TGTGCCAGCAGCCAAGAAACACAGGGGCCCCTCCAAGAGACCCAGTACTTC.

The V call is TRBV27, the J call TRBJ1-1; no clear D gene. V was cut by 5 bases and J by 3 bases, with 7 bases left in between. The germline gives CDR1 MNHEY, CDR2 SMNVEV (reference sequence). This CDR3 spans 12 amino acids. The CDR3 sequence is CASSPFDTEAFF. In nucleotides, the CDR3 is TGTGCCAGCAGTCCTTTCGACACTGAAGCTTTCTTT.

This clone was detected a few times. This sample also contains other DNA sequences that code for the same CDR3. The V call is TRBV20-1, the J call TRBJ1-2; D not resolved. Trimming shortened V by 1 base and J by 7 bases, and 4 bases separated the two germline ends. The CDR3 totals 10 residues. Germline lookup yields CDR1 DFQATT and CDR2 SNEGSKA (reference sequence). The DNA of the CDR3 is TGCAGTGCTAGAGGAGGTGGCTACACCTTC. This translates into CSARGGGYTF.

The chain couples TRBV27 to TRBJ2-1, with D unresolved. The CDR3 covers 16 residues. CDR1 and CDR2 from the germline V gene are MNHEY and SMNVEV (reference sequence). V lost 6 bases, J lost 2 bases, and 17 bases lay in between. The CDR3 loop is CASSPASPSAYNEQFF. The CDR3 DNA reads TGTGCCAGCAGCCCCGCTTCCCCCAGCGCCTACAATGAGCAGTTCTTC.

The chain carries TRBV28 and TRBJ2-3; TRBD1 agrees at 9 bases. The CDR3 is 15 amino acids. In germline, CDR1 is MDHEN, CDR2 SYDVKM. V shed 7 bases and J 2 bases; nucleotides not matched to a gene: 7. CDR3 amino acids: CASNPQGANTDTQYF. CDR3 sequence (DNA): TGTGCCAGCAATCCACAGGGGGCCAACACAGATACGCAGTATTTT.

The chain uses TRBV5-1 and TRBJ2-5; a possible D gene is TRBD1 (5 bases). This CDR3 has 15 amino acids. Trimming stripped 0 bases from V and 3 bases from J, with 12 bases between. From germline, CDR1 is SGHRS and CDR2 YFSETQ. The CDR3 region has the DNA TGCGCCAGCAGCTTGGCTCAGGGCAAGGAAGAGACCCAGTACTTC. It yields the protein CASSLAQGKEETQYF.

About this clone itself: Other DNA sequences in the sample encode the same CDR3. The chain uses TRBV30 and TRBJ2-1; 9 bases fit TRBD2. Germline trimming cut 5 bases from V and 8 bases from J; bases unmatched to any gene: 19. Germline-derived CDR1 and CDR2 are GTSNPN and SVGIG (reference sequence). CDR3 length: 17 amino acids. In DNA, the CDR3 is TGTGCCTGGGCTGGGCGCCTAGTGGCGGGAGGGGGGGATGAGCAGTTCTTC. This translates into CAWAGRLVAGGGDEQFF. The full variable domain, rest sourced from reference TRBV30 and TRBJ2-1, is SQTIHQWPATLVQPVGSPLSLECTVEGTSNPNLYWYRQAAGRGLQLLFYSVGIGQISSEVPQNLSASRPQDRQFILSSKKLLLSDSGFYLCAWAGRLVAGGGDEQFFGPGTRLTVL.

The count of this clone is one. This chain links TRBV28 with TRBJ2-1, with 7 bases fitting TRBD2. Germline V gene data show CDR1 as MDHEN and CDR2 as SYDVKM. With V trimmed by 5 bases and J by 9 bases, 4 bases remained unmatched. The CDR3 is made up of 12 amino acids. The CDR3 protein is CASSQAGFEQFF. In nucleotides, the CDR3 is TGTGCCAGCAGTCAAGCGGGGTTTGAGCAGTTCTTC.

The V gene is TRBV15, the J gene TRBJ2-7, with D perhaps TRBD2 (6 bases). V lost 5 bases and J 1 base, leaving 15 bases between the germline ends. CDR1 is LNHNV, CDR2 YYDKDF, per germline (reference sequence). The CDR3 consists of 15 residues. CDR3 sequence reads: CATSQPSEGSYEQYF. CDR3 nucleotides: TGTGCCACCAGCCAGCCCTCGGAGGGTTCCTACGAGCAGTACTTC.

With regard to this clone: The identical CDR3 is also encoded by other nucleotide sequences in the sample. The chain is built from TRBV12-5 and TRBJ1-2; D is perhaps TRBD1 (6 bases). Germline CDR1 reads LGHNT; CDR2 reads FRNRAP. Trimming stripped 2 bases from V and 6 bases from J, with 7 bases between. The CDR3 is 12 residues long. The CDR3 DNA is TGTGCTAGTGGTTTGCCAGGGGATGGCTACACCTTC. It is translated as CASGLPGDGYTF.

The rearrangement joins TRBV5-1 to TRBJ1-2; no clear D gene. Looked up from germline, CDR1 is SGHRS and CDR2 is YFSETQ. CDR3 length equals 13 residues. Between the trimmed V and J ends, which lost 0 bases and 6 bases, there was a span of 9 bases. The chain's CDR3 is CASSLVGVHGYTF. CDR3 DNA sequence: TGCGCCAGCAGCTTGGTGGGAGTCCATGGCTACACCTTC.

This sequence joins TRBV12-5 and TRBJ2-1; perhaps TRBD1 as D (5 bases). CDR1 LGHNT and CDR2 FRNRAP come from the germline V gene. This CDR3 region has 19 residues. V lost 6 bases to trimming and J lost 7 bases, with 31 bases between them. The CDR3 DNA reads TGTGCTAGTGGCTCCCGGCCAGGGCGGTCATCGGTTAGTAGTAATGAGCAGTTCTTC. Encoded protein: CASGSRPGRSSVSSNEQFF.

The chain uses TRBV20-1 and TRBJ1-1, with D uncertain. V lost 5 bases, J lost 11 bases, and 15 bases lay in between. CDR1 DFQATT and CDR2 SNEGSKA come from the germline V gene (reference sequence). The length of the CDR3 is 11 residues. In DNA, the CDR3 is TGCAGTGCTGTAGGCCTCGGGAGGGCTTTCTTT. It is translated as CSAVGLGRAFF.